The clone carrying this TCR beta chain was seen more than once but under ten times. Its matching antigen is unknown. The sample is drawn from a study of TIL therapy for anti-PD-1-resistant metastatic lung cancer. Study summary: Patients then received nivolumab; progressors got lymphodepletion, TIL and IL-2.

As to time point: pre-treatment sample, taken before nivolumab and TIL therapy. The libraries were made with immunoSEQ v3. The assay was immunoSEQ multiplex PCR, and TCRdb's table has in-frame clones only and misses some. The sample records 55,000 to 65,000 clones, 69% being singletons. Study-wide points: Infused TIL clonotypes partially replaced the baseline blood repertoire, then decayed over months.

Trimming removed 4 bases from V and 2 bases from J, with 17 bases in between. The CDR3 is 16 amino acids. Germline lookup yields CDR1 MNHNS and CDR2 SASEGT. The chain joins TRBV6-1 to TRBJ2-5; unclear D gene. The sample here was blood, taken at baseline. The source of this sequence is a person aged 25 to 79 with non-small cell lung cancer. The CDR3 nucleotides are TGTGCCAGCAGTGCGTCGTCCGGCAGAGGACAAGAGACCCAGTACTTC. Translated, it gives CASSASSGRGQETQYF.